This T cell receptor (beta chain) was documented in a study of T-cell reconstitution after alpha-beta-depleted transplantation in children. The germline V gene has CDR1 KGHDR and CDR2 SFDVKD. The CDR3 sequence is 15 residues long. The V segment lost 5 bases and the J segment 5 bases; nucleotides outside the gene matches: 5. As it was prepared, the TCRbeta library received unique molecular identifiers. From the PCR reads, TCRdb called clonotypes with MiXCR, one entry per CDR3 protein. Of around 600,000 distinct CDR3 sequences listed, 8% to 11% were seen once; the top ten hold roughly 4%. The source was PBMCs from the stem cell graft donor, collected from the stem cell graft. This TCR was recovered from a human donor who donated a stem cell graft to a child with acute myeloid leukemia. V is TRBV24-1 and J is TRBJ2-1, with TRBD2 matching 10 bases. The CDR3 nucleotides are TGTGCCACCAGTGCGAGCGGGAGGGGACACAATGAGCAGTTCTTC. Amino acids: CATSASGRGHNEQFF.